This TCR beta chain was observed in a study of cytomegalovirus exposure and HLA in healthy donors. Study-wide results and limits: In a later analysis, HLA-associated beta chains showed higher expansion and lower generation probabilities than comparable chains. Only CMV serostatus was available as immune exposure information. Analyses of presence and absence presupposed an approximately uniform sequencing depth across donors.

The study sampled nominally healthy donors, though unrecorded immune exposures were likely. Germline lookup yields CDR1 SGHDN and CDR2 FVKESK. This CDR3 has 15 amino acids. The ends lost 0 bases at V and 5 bases at J; junction bases unmatched: 3. The primer mix had 60 Vbeta and 13 Jbeta primers. This table comes from immunoSEQ multiplex PCR, and its TCRdb copy is limited to in-frame clones, with some not included. This sample yields tens of thousands of clones, of which around 80% are seen a single time; 2.5% to 3.5% belongs to the top ten. Note on this clone: Its antigen is as yet unknown.

Sequencing was done on a sample of PBMCs. The receptor was derived from a man aged 45 to 65 in good health and CMV-seropositive. J is TRBJ2-5 and V is TRBV14; 10 nucleotides match TRBD2. The CDR3 region is CASSQEAGGKETQYF. The CDR3 coding sequence is TGTGCCAGCAGCCAAGAAGCGGGAGGGAAGGAGACCCAGTACTTC.